This T cell receptor (beta chain) is drawn from a study of CD8+CD57+ T cells in acquired aplastic anemia (dated by TCRdb to 2016 to 2018). In the study overall: Extracted DNA from sorted CD4+ and CD8+ cells averaged around 3.5 ug, ranging from about 0.17 to 27.4 ug. CD8+CD57+ expansion was defined as frequency above the mean frequency observed in healthy subjects. General conclusions and limits of the study: Some 30 CD8+ CDR3 sequences were found to be shared between patients and controls, but these sequences appeared to be highly expressed in patients and within the immunodominant clones of the patients. No significant difference in CD8+ Simpson's diversity was found between patients and healthy controls (P=0.060).

The CDR3, cysteine through phenylalanine, is 13 amino acids long. The DNA shown is the 39-base CDR3, in frame from base 1. Reading the germline V gene gives CDR1 KGHDR and CDR2 SFDVKD. The patients picked for sequencing were ones in whom flow cytometry had shown an expansion of CD8+CD57+ cells. Every patient had severe acquired aplastic anemia, diagnosed using the International Study of Aplastic Anemia and Agranulocytosis and Camitta criteria. No therapy had been received by the patients at the time of blood sampling. TCR repertoires of sorted CD4+ and CD8+ blood T cells from severe aplastic anemia patients and healthy subjects were deep-sequenced in the study. Patients were enrolled under clinicaltrials.gov protocols 00001620, 01623167, 00001397, 00071045, 00081523 and 00961064 in the USA. Ficoll-Paque density gradient centrifugation was used to isolate peripheral blood mononuclear cells. CD4+ and CD8+ T cells were sorted by FACS or magnetic beads before DNA extraction.

Profiling of TCR beta VDJ combinations and CDR3 sequences used genomic DNA as the template. An Illumina HiSeq 2000 was used for TCR repertoire sequencing. Turning to the authors' computational methods: Repertoires were assessed using TRBV/TRBJ rearrangement plots, CDR3 size and DJ length profiles, and Simpson's diversity index. The most abundant DNA sequence in the deep sequencing data was taken as the immunodominant clone. CDR3 amino acid sequences were checked for sharing across subjects and were also compared against the VDJdb database and published repertoires. TCRdb took the public reads, trimmed them with fastp at Q25, ran MiXCR for clone calling and kept in-frame beta chains. Entries that share a CDR3 protein sequence are merged under the most common genes and DNA. The V and J calls follow TCRdb's processing rather than the paper's. The sample has 150,000 to 200,000 distinct CDR3 sequences on record, around 43% of them singletons. Roughly 2.9% of the sample lies in the top ten.

As for this clonotype: Its recognized antigen is unknown. Its ends do not fully match the called genes, so a read error is possible.

This receptor was obtained from a human donor with aplastic anemia. The V gene is TRBV24-1 and the J gene is TRBJ2-3; no D gene is confidently identified. The sequenced material came from sorted CD4+, CD8+, or CD8+CD57+ T cells (not recorded which) from PBMCs. The DNA is as follows: TGTGCCAGCGCCCTGGGTAGTACAGAGACGCAGTATTTT. Translated, it gives CASALGSTETQYF.